One and the same sample provided the 12 T cell receptor beta chains below, sequenced in a study of shared clonotypes between healthy human individuals. Generated by immunoSEQ multiplex PCR, the TCRdb table keeps only in-frame clones and is missing some. The table has around 1.5 million clones, nearly 99% seen once. What was sequenced was naive CD4+ T cells sorted from blood. Subset specified: CD45RA+ positively selected. The receptors stem from a man aged 25-40 years in good health.

CDR3 in DNA: TGTGCCAGCAGCTTGCGGGTGTCAGAGACCCAGTACTTC. Its protein is CASSLRVSETQYF. V gene TRBV7-2 combines with J gene TRBJ2-5, with a possible D match to TRBD2 (5 bases). Trimming took 3 bases from V and 4 from J, leaving 9 bases between them. The CDR3 consists of 13 residues. The germline V gene has CDR1 SGHTA and CDR2 FQGNSA.

The chain has TRBV27 and TRBJ2-2, with D tentatively TRBD2 (5 bases). V was clipped by 5 bases and J by 2 bases, with 12 bases between them. Germline values: CDR1 MNHEY, CDR2 SMNVEV (reference sequence). The CDR3 length is 15 residues. The CDR3 loop is CASSLSAPNTGELFF. CDR3 sequence (DNA): TGTGCCAGCAGTCTTAGCGCACCCAACACCGGGGAGCTGTTTTTT.

The rearrangement joins TRBV19 to TRBJ2-1; 8 bases agree with TRBD2. V shed 3 bases and J 0 bases; nucleotides not matched to a gene: 10. From germline, CDR1 is LNHDA and CDR2 SQIVND (reference sequence). The CDR3 totals 18 residues. For the CDR3, the DNA is TGTGCCAGTAGTATTGGGGGGACTAGTTTTTACTCCTACAATGAGCAGTTCTTC. Protein: CASSIGGTSFYSYNEQFF.

The rearrangement links TRBV4-1 to TRBJ2-7; D possibly corresponds to TRBD1 (6 bases). V lost 0 bases and J 12 bases, leaving 21 bases between the germline ends. Germline-derived CDR1 and CDR2 are MGHRA and YSYEKL. This CDR3 comprises 15 residues. The CDR3 loop is CASSQDPGQRVPGYF. The CDR3 DNA follows: TGCGCCAGCAGCCAAGATCCAGGACAGAGGGTTCCCGGGTACTTC.

The rearrangement uses TRBV5-4 and TRBJ2-5; 11 bases line up with TRBD1. CDR1 is SGHNT and CDR2 is YYREEE in the germline V gene (reference sequence). The CDR3 has 15 amino acids. After removal of 3 bases from V and 5 bases from J, the junction contained 6 bases not matched to a gene. CDR3 sequence reads: CASSSKGTGGETQYF. CDR3 nucleotide sequence: TGTGCCAGCAGCTCAAAGGGGACAGGGGGGGAGACCCAGTACTTC.

This chain uses TRBV6-1 with TRBJ1-1; D unresolved. The CDR3 runs to 13 residues. V was shortened by 6 bases and J by 1 base, with 9 bases between the two germline ends. Germline assignment: CDR1 MNHNS and CDR2 SASEGT. The CDR3 loop is CASRNRQNTEAFF. DNA of the CDR3: TGTGCCAGCAGGAACCGGCAGAACACTGAAGCTTTCTTT.

V and J are TRBV5-1 and TRBJ2-7; tentative D call: TRBD1 (6 bases). V gave up 6 bases and J gave up 3 bases, with 10 bases separating them. The CDR3 is 12 residues long. Looked up from germline, CDR1 is SGHRS and CDR2 is YFSETQ. CDR3 residues: CASKAGDYEQYF. The CDR3 DNA sequence: TGCGCCAGCAAGGCAGGGGACTACGAGCAGTACTTC.

The CDR3 bases are TGCGCCAGCAGCCAAGATCTATATCCTAGCAATCAGCCCCAGCATTTT. Its protein product is CASSQDLYPSNQPQHF. V usage is TRBV4-3 and J usage is TRBJ1-5; D is unclear. Germline V lookup: CDR1 LGHNA, CDR2 YSLEER. Between the trimmed V and J ends, which lost 0 bases and 0 bases, there was a span of 9 bases. The CDR3 loop spans 16 amino acids.

The chain uses TRBV5-1 and TRBJ1-1; unclear D gene. Germline CDR1 reads SGHRS; CDR2 reads YFSETQ. Trimming took 4 bases from V and 1 from J, leaving 14 bases between them. The CDR3 runs 15 residues. CDR3: CASSPGPLGNTEAFF. Written as DNA, the CDR3 is TGCGCCAGCAGCCCCGGACCGTTAGGGAACACTGAAGCTTTCTTT.

The rearrangement joins TRBV19 to TRBJ2-1, with 11 positions matching TRBD1. Losses at the gene ends were 4 bases for V and 10 bases for J; bases not matched to a gene: 12. The CDR3 is 16 residues long. Germline CDR1 is LNHDA and CDR2 is SQIVND (reference sequence). The CDR3 is CASSTIVGTGGNEQFF. Written as DNA, the CDR3 is TGTGCCAGTAGTACCATAGTCGGGACAGGGGGTAACGAGCAGTTCTTC.

This chain links TRBV9 with TRBJ2-1; perhaps TRBD2 as D (6 bases). Trimming removed 7 bases at V and 0 bases at J, with 14 bases between. Germline loops: CDR1 SGDLS, CDR2 YYNGEE. The CDR3 spans 15 residues. CDR3 protein: CASCRDGSSYNEQFF. CDR3 DNA sequence: TGTGCCAGCTGCCGGGACGGGAGCTCCTACAATGAGCAGTTCTTC.

Only one count was recorded for this clone. The rearrangement joins TRBV2 to TRBJ2-7; D gene ambiguous. Trimming cost V 4 bases and J 6 bases, with 19 bases left between them. Germline CDR1 is SNHLY and CDR2 is FYNNEI. The CDR3 extends over 15 amino acids. CDR3 DNA sequence: TGTGCCAGCAGTGCCCTTTTTTCGCCCTCCCGCGAGCAGTACTTC. Its protein is CASSALFSPSREQYF.